This T cell receptor beta chain emerged from a study of identical twins. Study-wide results and caveats: Twin-shared out-of-frame alpha sequences were enriched for low generation probability. In cord blood, abundant beta clonotypes had fewer insertions; memory showed no trend.

Notes on this clonotype: Antigen unknown.

The cDNA had a unique molecular identifier and a template-switch universal primer site. TCRdb ran MiXCR on the 5' RACE reads and lists one entry per CDR3 protein. Of hundreds of thousands of distinct CDR3 sequences in the sample, 12% were seen once. This CDR3 comprises 15 residues. The germline V gene has CDR1 LGHDT and CDR2 YNNKEL (reference sequence). V was trimmed by 1 base and J by 1 base, leaving 10 bases between them. These same data were also listed under a study on yellow fever vaccine responses in identical twins.

The specimen sequenced was PBMCs. The sequence came from a woman under 30 in good health. The J gene is TRBJ2-5, the V gene TRBV3-1; no definite D call. The CDR3, as DNA: TGTGCCAGCAGCCAAGGGGCTGGTTCCCAAGAGACCCAGTACTTC. Translation gives CASSQGAGSQETQYF.